Presented here are 3 T cell receptor beta chains from one specimen sequenced in a study of blood T cell repertoires in COVID-19. The data were produced by immunoSEQ multiplex PCR, yet TCRdb's version contains in-frame clones alone and is incomplete. The profile shows more than 85,000 clones, about four fifths of them singletons. The sequenced sample was peripheral blood. These receptors were obtained from a woman in her fifties or sixties with acute or convalescent COVID-19.

The rearrangement joins TRBV12-3 or TRBV12-4 to TRBJ1-2; TRBD1 matches at 7 bases. The CDR3 has 13 residues. After removal of 5 bases from V and 4 bases from J, the junction contained 4 bases not matched to a gene. The CDR3 is CASSGQDSYGYTF. CDR3 coding DNA: TGTGCCAGCAGTGGACAGGACAGCTATGGCTACACCTTC.

The chain is built from TRBV19 and TRBJ2-5; 7 bases match TRBD2. V lost 7 bases to trimming and J lost 5 bases; unmatched junction nucleotides: 7. Germline CDR1 and CDR2: LNHDA and SQIVND (reference sequence). The CDR3 runs 13 residues. The chain's CDR3 is CASTGGGQETQYF. CDR3 bases: TGTGCCAGTACGGGCGGGGGTCAGGAGACCCAGTACTTC.

The V and J genes are TRBV4-3 and TRBJ1-4, with 9 bases aligning to TRBD1. J lost 3 bases, V lost 4 bases, and 6 bases had no gene match. The CDR3 extends over 16 amino acids. Germline V gene sequence: CDR1 LGHNA, CDR2 YSLEER. The CDR3 here is CASSRNRQGANEKLFF. The CDR3 nucleotides are TGCGCCAGCAGCCGTAACCGACAGGGGGCTAATGAAAAACTGTTTTTT.